This TCR beta chain was retrieved from a study of Graves' ophthalmopathy and Graves' hyperthyroidism. Study conclusions and caveats: Sensitivity reached approximately 71% and specificity 72% to 80% when the model predicted ophthalmopathy progression. Among expanded thyroid clonotypes above 0.001 frequency, most also occurred in blood.

Amplification targeted the TCR beta CDR3 regions, with RNA transcripts as the source material. Second-round multiplex PCR came after first-round RT-PCR with HTBI primers. TCRdb re-analysed the multiplex PCR reads in MiXCR, keeping a single row per CDR3 protein. Of 350,000 to 400,000 distinct CDR3 sequences in the sample, around 20% are singletons; the top ten hold approximately 1.4%. The germline V gene has CDR1 SQVTM and CDR2 ANQGSEA. CDR3 length: 12 amino acids. The V end lost 6 bases, the J end lost 1 base, and 9 bases lay between the germline ends. For donors with ophthalmopathy, the disease showed moderate-to-severe activity, reached CAS ≥3 and NOSPECS ≥4, and had lasted under 3 months. None of the included patients had other autoimmune diseases, uncontrolled infections, pregnancy or lactation, as these led to exclusion. A word on this clonotype: Its antigen is not identified.

The chain recombines TRBV29-1 with TRBJ1-1, with unresolved D. The receptor's source is a woman aged 18-29 years with Graves' ophthalmopathy. Specimen: peripheral blood. The DNA of the CDR3 is TGCAGCGTATTGACACCGAACACTGAAGCTTTCTTT. Amino acids: CSVLTPNTEAFF.